These 20 T cell receptor beta chains share one sample of origin, sequenced in a study of tumor-infiltrating lymphocytes in primary liver carcinoma. With a constant-region primer, TCR beta cDNA was made from approximately 500 ng of total RNA. Libraries of TCR beta came from three nested multiplex PCR rounds with slightly modified ARM-PCR. A C-beta reverse primer was combined with TRBV1-TRBV30 forward primers in the first two PCR rounds, and each round had about 10 cycles. TCRdb called the multiplex PCR reads again in MiXCR, with one record for every CDR3 protein. This table has approximately 110,000 distinct CDR3 sequences, 55% to 75% appearing once. The study co-extracted DNA and RNA from roughly 20-30 mg of unsorted bulk tissue. Specimen: liver tumor tissue from sampling region 3. Specified subset: tumor region T3, left-lateral pole. These receptors all come from a woman aged 60-70 years with primary liver carcinoma and hepatitis B virus infection.

Regarding this clonotype: One end of the junction is discordant with germline, which a read error may explain. The rearrangement uses TRBV7-9 and TRBJ2-1, with 11 bases matching TRBD2. Germline V gene data show CDR1 as SEHNR and CDR2 as FQNEAQ (reference sequence). The CDR3 loop spans 16 amino acids. CDR3 amino acids: CAGSLGLAEVYDEQFF. CDR3 DNA: TGTGCCGGCAGCTTGGGACTAGCGGAAGTCTACGATGAGCAGTTCTTC. Drawing the rest from reference TRBV7-9 and TRBJ2-1, the complete variable domain is DTGVSQNPRHKITKRGQNVTFRCDPISEHNRLYWYRQTLGQGPEFLTYFQNEAQLEKSRLLSDRFSAERPKGSFSTLEIQRTEQGDSAMYLCAGSLGLAEVYDEQFFGPGTRLTVL.

This clonotype was detected ten times or more. The chain links TRBV6-5 to TRBJ2-3; D is ambiguous. Germline lookup yields CDR1 MNHEY and CDR2 SVGAGI. The V and J ends lost 6 bases and 3 bases respectively, with 4 bases between them. The CDR3 loop spans 11 amino acids. The CDR3 is CASRTTDTQYF. The DNA for the CDR3 is TGTGCCAGCAGAACAACAGATACGCAGTATTTT.

This clonotype was counted many times. V is TRBV6-5 and J is TRBJ2-5, with TRBD1 matching 8 bases. The trim removed 2 bases at V and 9 bases at J, leaving 5 bases unmatched. The CDR3 spans 13 residues. Germline-derived CDR1 and CDR2 are MNHEY and SVGAGI. The CDR3 DNA reads as TGTGCCAGCAGTTACGACAGGGGTTTCGCCCAGTACTTC. This codes for CASSYDRGFAQYF.

V is TRBV28 and J is TRBJ1-2; D not resolved. Germline-derived CDR1 and CDR2 are MDHEN and SYDVKM. V lost 3 bases and J 8 bases, leaving 10 bases between the germline ends. The CDR3 runs 12 residues. The chain's CDR3 is CASSLVIYGYTF. DNA of the CDR3: TGTGCCAGCAGTTTGGTTATATACGGCTACACCTTC.

This clonotype has just a few counts. The CDR3, as DNA: TGCGCCAGCAGCCACGAGGGGGGGGTGTGGGAGCAGTTCTTC. The encoded protein is CASSHEGGVWEQFF. The chain employs TRBV5-1 and TRBJ2-1, with D tentatively TRBD2 (7 bases). Germline V gives CDR1 SGHRS, CDR2 YFSETQ. V was pared by 4 bases and J by 10 bases, with 18 bases between. CDR3 length equals 14 residues.

This clonotype was seen many times. The V call is TRBV28, the J call TRBJ2-7; D remains ambiguous. The CDR3 runs 11 residues. V lost 7 bases, J lost 5 bases, and 9 bases lay in between. From germline, CDR1 is MDHEN and CDR2 SYDVKM. As DNA, the CDR3 is TGTGCCAGCACCCGAGCCCACGAGCAGTACTTC. It is translated as CASTRAHEQYF.

A word on this clonotype: At one end the junction does not follow the germline gene, possibly because of a read error. The chain recombines TRBV28 with TRBJ1-5; maybe TRBD1 (6 bases). The CDR3 runs 17 residues. Looked up from germline, CDR1 is MDHEN and CDR2 is SYDVKM. This chain's CDR3 is CASMEGDRRDSNQSQHF. The CDR3 coding sequence is TGCGCCAGCATGGAGGGGGATCGGAGGGATAGCAATCAGTCCCAGCATTTT.

This clonotype appeared once. Possible read error: a much larger clone is one base away. The chain couples TRBV7-8 to TRBJ2-7; possibly TRBD1 for D (6 bases). CDR1 and CDR2 (germline): SGHVS, FQNEAQ. The CDR3 has 14 amino acids. The CDR3 protein is CAGSKRQATYEQYF. The CDR3 DNA reads TGTGCCGGCAGCAAAAGACAGGCTACCTACGAGCAGTACTTC.

Comment on this clonotype: This could be a read error, since a much larger clone is one nucleotide away. The chain is built from TRBV5-6 and TRBJ2-1; no definite D call. Germline V lookup: CDR1 SGHDT, CDR2 YYEEEE. The CDR3 loop spans 13 amino acids. Trimming removed 1 base at V and 8 bases at J, with 10 bases between. CDR3 bases: TGTGCCAGCAGCTTGAGGGTGGGCTATGAGCAGTTCTTC. Translating it yields CASSLRVGYEQFF.

The sample holds many counts of this clonotype. This sequence joins TRBV5-4 and TRBJ2-1, with 12 nucleotides matching TRBD2. CDR1 SGHNT and CDR2 YYREEE come from the germline V gene (reference sequence). V was clipped by 4 bases and J by 5 bases; unmatched bases: 4. The length of the CDR3 is 15 residues. The CDR3 bases are TGTGCCAGCAGCCCTGGACTAGCGGGAAACAATGAGCAGTTCTTC. It is translated as CASSPGLAGNNEQFF.

Points on this clonotype: A clone one base away is much larger, so this may be a read error. In nucleotides, the CDR3 is TGTGCCAGCAGCTTCGGGAGATTAGCCAAAAACATTCAGTACTTC. Its translation: CASSFGRLAKNIQYF. This chain links TRBV5-5 with TRBJ2-4; tentative D call: TRBD2 (6 bases). The CDR3 extends over 15 amino acids. Germline loops: CDR1 SGHKS, CDR2 YYEKEE (reference sequence). With 2 bases removed from V and 0 bases from J, the gap between germline ends came to 9 bases.

This clonotype was seen once. Just one base apart from a much larger clone, this may be a read error. The chain combines TRBV10-2 with TRBJ1-1; D is unclear. CDR1 and CDR2 (germline): WSHSY, SAAADI. CDR3 size: 13 residues. The V and J ends lost 2 bases and 7 bases respectively, with 11 bases between them. The CDR3 is CASSEGRPIEAFF. For the CDR3, the DNA is TGCGCCAGCAGTGAGGGACGGCCTATTGAAGCTTTCTTT.

Turning to this clonotype: Since no conserved phenylalanine or tryptophan closes the CDR3, a read error is the likely cause. The V call is TRBV4-2, the J call TRBJ2-4, with D perhaps assigned TRBD1 or TRBD2 (5 bases each). Trimming left V 4 bases short and J 7 bases short, with 17 bases between. CDR3 length: 15 residues. Germline-derived CDR1 and CDR2 are LGHNA and YNFKEQ. The CDR3 region is CASSRANGALNIQYI. DNA for the CDR3: TGTGCCAGCAGCCGAGCTAACGGGGCGTTGAACATTCAGTACATT.

This chain links TRBV7-9 with TRBJ2-7; 8 nucleotides match TRBD2. Germline CDR1 is SEHNR and CDR2 is FQNEAQ (reference sequence). The CDR3 is made up of 14 amino acids. J lost 3 bases, V lost 6 bases, and 7 bases had no gene match. The CDR3 DNA is TGTGCCAGCAGGCCTAGCGGGCCCTTCTACGAGCAGTACTTC. Protein product: CASRPSGPFYEQYF. The full variable domain, with the rest looked up from reference TRBV7-9 and TRBJ2-7, is DTGVSQNPRHKITKRGQNVTFRCDPISEHNRLYWYRQTLGQGPEFLTYFQNEAQLEKSRLLSDRFSAERPKGSFSTLEIQRTEQGDSAMYLCASRPSGPFYEQYFGPGTRLTVT.

V and J are TRBV30 and TRBJ1-4; D gene uncertain. The CDR3 contains 15 residues. CDR1 and CDR2 (germline): GTSNPN, SVGIG (reference sequence). Trimming took off 4 bases at V and 0 bases at J, with 12 bases between the two ends. The CDR3 sequence: CAWNSLGATNEKLFF. As DNA, the CDR3 is TGTGCCTGGAATAGCCTTGGGGCAACTAATGAAAAACTGTTTTTT.

Comment on this clonotype: Germline is not matched at one junction end, which may reflect a read error. The rearrangement joins TRBV11-2 to TRBJ2-3; a possible D gene is TRBD2 (5 bases). The CDR3 is 13 residues long. The germline V gene has CDR1 SGHAT and CDR2 FQNNGV. This CDR3 is CVSSLDRGGMQYF. The CDR3 coding sequence is TGTGTCAGCAGCTTAGATCGAGGAGGTATGCAGTATTTT.

Remarks on this clonotype: Mismatch with germline at one junction end may stem from a read error. This chain connects TRBV4-1 to TRBJ2-7, with TRBD2 matching over 8 bases. The CDR3 has 15 amino acids. The V gene's germline CDR1 is MGHRA and CDR2 YSYEKL. The CDR3: CAISQGLAGGYEQYF. DNA of the CDR3: TGCGCCATCAGCCAAGGGCTGGCGGGAGGCTACGAGCAGTACTTC.

A single count supports this clonotype. V usage is TRBV7-9 and J usage is TRBJ2-3; 7 positions agree with TRBD2. The CDR3 extends over 15 amino acids. J gave up 4 bases and V 1 base, and 5 bases lay outside the gene matches. Germline CDR1 reads SEHNR; CDR2 reads FQNEAQ (reference sequence). CDR3 coding DNA: TGTGCCAGCAGCTTAGTCTCCAGCGGGGCAGATACGCAGTATTTT. Its translation is CASSLVSSGADTQYF.

This clonotype was counted a single time. A much larger clone sits a single nucleotide away, making a read error possible. The CDR3 reads CASSSVLAQETQYF. Written as DNA, the CDR3 is TGTGCCAGCAGCTCCGTACTAGCACAAGAGACCCAGTACTTC. The chain joins TRBV11-2 to TRBJ2-5; the D gene is possibly TRBD2 (6 bases). The CDR3 contains 14 residues. The V and J ends lost 4 bases and 2 bases respectively, with 11 bases between them. CDR1 and CDR2 (germline): SGHAT, FQNNGV. Full variable domain (missing parts from reference TRBV11-2 and TRBJ2-5): EAGVAQSPRYKIIEKRQSVAFWCNPISGHATLYWYQQILGQGPKLLIQFQNNGVVDDSQLPKDRFSAERLKGVDSTLKIQPAKLEDSAVYLCASSSVLAQETQYFGPGTRLLVL.

Concerning this clonotype itself: Compared with germline, one end of the junction differs, possibly owing to a read error. The V gene is TRBV11-2, the J gene TRBJ2-3, with D possibly TRBD2 on 5 matching bases. The CDR3 is made up of 13 amino acids. Germline V gene sequence: CDR1 SGHAT, CDR2 FQNNGV. The CDR3 sequence: CTSSPQLADTQYF. CDR3 in DNA: TGTACCAGCAGCCCACAACTAGCAGATACGCAGTATTTT.